One sample yielded the 13 T cell receptor beta chains listed below, sequenced in a study of siplizumab effects on memory and regulatory T cells (dated by TCRdb to about 2019). Antigens for these TCRs are unknown. Cells in the mixed lymphocyte reaction were cultured together at 37 degrees C for around 6 days. Libraries were constructed by the immunoSEQ multiplex PCR assay. What TCRdb holds here is the immuneACCESS table cut down to in-frame rearrangements. Part of the clones is not present; checked against another copy, under half of the missing clones reflect an unresolved V gene, and the others are unexplained. In this sample the table shows about 13,000 clones, 49% of which occur a single time. The top ten clonotypes cover under 9% of the sample. Sequenced sample: CFSE-low (dividing) CD4+ T cells sorted from an allogeneic mixed lymphocyte reaction. The origin of the receptors is a human donor in good health; the cells came from an allogeneic mixed lymphocyte reaction.

The chain carries TRBV7-8 and TRBJ2-7; 13 bases are shared with TRBD2. The CDR3 extends over 15 amino acids. The ends lost 5 bases at V and 6 bases at J; junction bases unmatched: 7. The germline V gene encodes CDR1 SGHVS and CDR2 FQNEAQ. DNA for the CDR3: TGTGCCAGCAGCCCCACGGGACTAGCGGGACTCGAGCAGTACTTC. It translates to CASSPTGLAGLEQYF.

This chain joins TRBV30 and TRBJ1-1; D is ambiguous. Germline assignment: CDR1 GTSNPN and CDR2 SVGIG (reference sequence). V was shortened by 3 bases and J by 1 base, with 9 bases between the two germline ends. The CDR3 contains 13 residues. The CDR3 loop reads CAWREQPNTEAFF. The CDR3 bases are TGTGCCTGGAGAGAGCAGCCGAACACTGAAGCTTTCTTT.

This clone is classed as medium-sized. The chain recombines TRBV6-6 with TRBJ2-1; D ambiguous. V was pared by 7 bases and J by 4 bases, with 11 bases between. CDR1 and CDR2 from the germline V gene are MNHNY and SVGAGI (reference sequence). The CDR3 length is 13 residues. The CDR3 coding sequence is TGTGCCAGCACTTGGACCCAATACAATGAGCAGTTCTTC. It specifies CASTWTQYNEQFF.

The chain is built from TRBV5-1 and TRBJ2-1; D is perhaps TRBD1 (6 bases). V gave up 4 bases and J gave up 5 bases, with 16 bases separating them. This CDR3 is 15 amino acids long. Germline lookup yields CDR1 SGHRS and CDR2 YFSETQ. CDR3 coding DNA: TGCGCCAGCAGCCGATACCGGGACACCAACAATGAGCAGTTCTTC. Amino acids: CASSRYRDTNNEQFF.

This clone was observed a handful of times. V and J are TRBV5-1 and TRBJ2-1; 8 bases fit TRBD2. With V trimmed by 0 bases and J by 4 bases, 12 bases remained unmatched. From germline, CDR1 is SGHRS and CDR2 YFSETQ. The CDR3 covers 18 residues. The DNA of the CDR3 is TGCGCCAGCAGCTTGGCCCCAGGAGCGGGAGTCATATACAATGAGCAGTTCTTC. Translated, it gives CASSLAPGAGVIYNEQFF. Looking up the rest from reference TRBV5-1 and TRBJ2-1 gives the full variable domain: KAGVTQTPRYLIKTRGQQVTLSCSPISGHRSVSWYQQTPGQGLQFLFEYFSETQRNKGNFPGRFSGRQFSNSRSEMNVSTLELGDSALYLCASSLAPGAGVIYNEQFFGPGTRLTVL.

V gene TRBV7-9 combines with J gene TRBJ2-1; D unresolved. This CDR3 has 15 amino acids. Germline CDR1 is SEHNR and CDR2 is FQNEAQ (reference sequence). Trimming took off 6 bases at V and 0 bases at J, with 12 bases between the two ends. The CDR3 sequence: CASSSSSSSYNEQFF. In DNA form, the CDR3 reads TGTGCCAGCAGTTCAAGCAGTAGCTCCTACAATGAGCAGTTCTTC.

CDR3 region: CASSPGTGNGEKLFF. In nucleotides, the CDR3 is TGTGCCAGCTCACCGGGGACAGGGAATGGCGAAAAACTGTTTTTT. The rearrangement joins TRBV18 to TRBJ1-4; 9 bases are a match to TRBD1. Germline CDR1 reads KGHSH; CDR2 reads LQKENI. The CDR3 contains 15 residues. The V gene end was trimmed by 3 bases and the J gene end by 8 bases; junction bases not matched to a gene: 7.

The table lists this clone with a count of one. The chain couples TRBV9 to TRBJ1-1; no clear D. The germline V gene has CDR1 SGDLS and CDR2 YYNGEE. The V end lost 4 bases, the J end lost 4 bases, and 14 bases lay between the germline ends. The CDR3 consists of 14 residues. CDR3 coding DNA: TGTGCCAGCAGCACCCAACCCGGCGGCACTGAAGCTTTCTTT. It yields the protein CASSTQPGGTEAFF.

This clone appeared once. The V call is TRBV7-9, the J call TRBJ2-7; 11 nucleotides agree with TRBD2. The germline gives CDR1 SEHNR, CDR2 FQNEAQ (reference sequence). With 3 bases clipped from V and 2 bases from J, the junction kept 6 bases outside the gene matches. The CDR3 has 16 residues. As DNA, the CDR3 is TGTGCCAGCAGCTTCGATAGCGGGGGGGATCCCTACGAGCAGTACTTC. Encoded protein: CASSFDSGGDPYEQYF.

CDR3 protein: CASSAGQSSYNEQFF. The CDR3, as DNA: TGTGCCAGCAGCGCCGGACAGAGCTCCTACAATGAGCAGTTCTTC. The rearrangement joins TRBV9 to TRBJ2-1; possible D gene TRBD1, 6 bases. The CDR3 loop spans 15 amino acids. V dropped 3 bases and J dropped 0 bases, with 10 bases sitting between them. Germline CDR1 is SGDLS and CDR2 is YYNGEE.

By sample fraction, this clone is medium-sized. This rearrangement joins TRBV6-5 to TRBJ1-5; D not resolved. Germline V gives CDR1 MNHEY, CDR2 SVGAGI. The CDR3 consists of 12 residues. Trimming took 8 bases from V and 7 from J, leaving 12 bases between them. The CDR3, as DNA: TGTGCCAGCGGGCGGGTAGGGCAGCCCCAGCATTTT. Protein sequence: CASGRVGQPQHF.

The chain carries TRBV14 and TRBJ1-4, with D perhaps matching TRBD1 (6 bases). Trimming took 2 bases from V and 10 from J, leaving 14 bases between them. Per the germline V gene, CDR1 is SGHDN and CDR2 is FVKESK. This CDR3 is built from 14 residues. CDR3 DNA sequence: TGTGCCAGCAGCCAAAAGACGGGGGCGGCAAAACTGTTTTTT. Protein sequence: CASSQKTGAAKLFF.

A word on this clone: A clone one base away is much larger, so this may be a read error. The rearrangement joins TRBV30 to TRBJ1-6; tentatively, D is TRBD1 (6 bases). The CDR3 covers 12 residues. Germline CDR1 and CDR2: GTSNPN and SVGIG (reference sequence). V lost 6 bases and J 10 bases, leaving 13 bases between the germline ends. For the CDR3, the DNA is TGTGCCTGTCGGGACAAGGCATCACCCCTCCACTTT. It yields the protein CACRDKASPLHF.